The 10 T cell receptor beta chains presented below share a single source sample, sequenced in a study of human T cells and chemical hapten exposure. Time point described: pre-sensitization, week 0. Treatment meaning: therapeutic diphenylcyclopropenone sensitization with weekly scalp DPC. TCRdb reprocessed the RACE reads with MiXCR, giving one entry per CDR3 protein. Of tens of thousands of distinct CDR3 sequences in the sample, approximately 9.9% were seen once. The material was whole blood, obtained in connection with sensitization to the hapten diphenylcyclopropenone (DPC). All receptors come from a woman aged 40-49 years with alopecia areata. Some clones in this sample may be carry-over from other donors' samples.

CDR3 sequence (DNA): TGCAGTGCTAGCCGGGGTTGGGGCGGGGGCCATGAAGAGACCCAGTACTTC. It yields the protein CSASRGWGGGHEETQYF. The chain carries TRBV20-1 and TRBJ2-5; weak D call: TRBD2 (7 bases). The V gene's germline CDR1 is DFQATT and CDR2 SNEGSKA (reference sequence). The CDR3 has 17 residues. V was cut by 3 bases and J by 3 bases, with 23 bases left in between.

The chain links TRBV6-5 to TRBJ1-2; D unclear. V was cut by 0 bases and J by 4 bases, with 12 bases left in between. This CDR3 region has 15 residues. The germline V gene encodes CDR1 MNHEY and CDR2 SVGAGI. This chain's CDR3 is CASSYSRAWSYGYTF. CDR3 nucleotide sequence: TGTGCCAGCAGTTACTCCCGGGCATGGAGCTATGGCTACACCTTC.

This clonotype has at least ten counts. The rearrangement links TRBV12-3 or TRBV12-4 to TRBJ1-2; D is uncertain. With 4 bases removed from V and 6 bases from J, the gap between germline ends came to 15 bases. CDR3 size: 14 residues. CDR3 region: CASSSESNRDGYTF. The CDR3 coding sequence is TGTGCCAGCAGTTCCGAAAGTAATAGGGATGGCTACACCTTC.

This clonotype was picked up many times. The V call is TRBV28, the J call TRBJ1-2; the D gene is possibly TRBD1 (5 bases). CDR1 is MDHEN, CDR2 SYDVKM, per germline. V lost 5 bases to trimming and J lost 0 bases, with 7 bases between them. The CDR3 loop spans 13 amino acids. The CDR3 sequence: CASSRDSNYGYTF. The CDR3 DNA follows: TGTGCCAGCAGTAGGGACTCTAACTATGGCTACACCTTC.

This clonotype has ten or more counts. The J gene is TRBJ2-3, the V gene TRBV5-1; D not resolved. The CDR3 is 14 amino acids. V dropped 2 bases and J dropped 0 bases, with 7 bases sitting between them. Germline loops: CDR1 SGHRS, CDR2 YFSETQ. The DNA for the CDR3 is TGCGCCAGCAGCTTTCAGTCTAGCACAGATACGCAGTATTTT. Translated, it gives CASSFQSSTDTQYF.

The rearrangement uses TRBV28 and TRBJ2-5; 14 nucleotides line up with TRBD2. The CDR3 is 16 residues long. Unmatched junction bases numbered 7, after V lost 4 bases and J lost 6 bases. Germline values: CDR1 MDHEN, CDR2 SYDVKM. The CDR3 DNA reads as TGTGCCAGCAGTTCCCGGACTAGCGGGGGGAAAAAGACCCAGTACTTC. Residues: CASSSRTSGGKKTQYF.

The table lists this clonotype with many counts. V and J are TRBV6-4 and TRBJ1-1; D remains ambiguous. The germline gives CDR1 MRHNA, CDR2 SNTAGT. V shed 3 bases and J shed 4 bases, with 9 bases lying between them. CDR3 length equals 13 residues. CDR3: CASSDEMGTEAFF. Here the CDR3 DNA reads TGTGCCAGCAGTGATGAGATGGGCACTGAAGCTTTCTTT.

This rearrangement joins TRBV4-2 to TRBJ2-1, with 9 bases identical to TRBD2. CDR1 is LGHNA and CDR2 is YNFKEQ in the germline V gene. Germline trimming cut 1 base from V and 3 bases from J; bases unmatched to any gene: 7. There are 17 residues in the CDR3. For the CDR3, the DNA is TGTGCCAGCAGCCAAGCGAGCGGGGGGACTTTCTACAATGAGCAGTTCTTC. Amino acids: CASSQASGGTFYNEQFF.

The V and J genes are TRBV4-1 and TRBJ2-5; the match to TRBD1 covers 7 bases. The CDR3 length is 15 residues. In germline, CDR1 is MGHRA, CDR2 YSYEKL. V lost 1 base, J lost 1 base, and 3 bases stayed unmatched. In nucleotides, the CDR3 is TGCGCCAGCAGCCAAGGCAGGGACAGCCAAGAGACCCAGTACTTC. Its translation: CASSQGRDSQETQYF.

This clonotype showed up many times. The chain has TRBV18 and TRBJ1-2, with D tentatively TRBD1 (6 bases). V was cut by 0 bases and J by 5 bases, with 10 bases left in between. CDR3 size: 14 residues. Germline lookup yields CDR1 KGHSH and CDR2 LQKENI. The chain's CDR3 is CASSPPGAGYGYTF. The CDR3 DNA reads as TGTGCCAGCTCACCACCGGGGGCCGGGTATGGCTACACCTTC.